The 7 T cell receptor beta chains below all came from one sample that was sequenced in a study of shared clonotypes between healthy human individuals. Profiling relied on immunoSEQ multiplex PCR, and the TCRdb table lists in-frame clones only, not all of them. Among under 850,000 clones listed, approximately 77% were seen once. Specimen: memory CD4+ T cells sorted from blood. Specified subset: CD45RA-negative fraction. Receptor source: a woman younger than 45 in good health.

CDR3 in DNA: TGCGCCAGCAGCATGGACGGGGGTTATGGCTACACCTTC. It yields the protein CASSMDGGYGYTF. The chain joins TRBV5-1 to TRBJ1-2; TRBD1 is a possible D gene (5 bases). This CDR3 spans 13 amino acids. The V end lost 4 bases, the J end lost 5 bases, and 12 bases lay between the germline ends. The germline CDR1 and CDR2 sequences are SGHRS and YFSETQ.

The chain carries TRBV19 and TRBJ2-7, with 7 positions matching TRBD2. The germline V gene encodes CDR1 LNHDA and CDR2 SQIVND (reference sequence). J lost 1 base, V lost 5 bases, and 8 bases had no gene match. This CDR3 has 15 residues. CDR3 sequence: CASSPRMGGSYEQYF. For the CDR3, the DNA is TGTGCCAGTAGTCCTCGAATGGGAGGGTCCTACGAGCAGTACTTC.

As to this clone: Other nucleotide sequences from this sample produce the same CDR3. This rearrangement joins TRBV5-1 to TRBJ2-1, with D perhaps matching TRBD2 (6 bases). The CDR3 loop spans 15 amino acids. The germline V gene has CDR1 SGHRS and CDR2 YFSETQ. V was trimmed by 4 bases and J by 4 bases, leaving 15 bases between them. In DNA form, the CDR3 reads TGCGCCAGCAGCGTCTCTAGCGCCAGTTACAATGAGCAGTTCTTC. Translation: CASSVSSASYNEQFF. The full variable domain, completed using reference TRBV5-1 and TRBJ2-1, is KAGVTQTPRYLIKTRGQQVTLSCSPISGHRSVSWYQQTPGQGLQFLFEYFSETQRNKGNFPGRFSGRQFSNSRSEMNVSTLELGDSALYLCASSVSSASYNEQFFGPGTRLTVL.

This clone was observed once. The chain recombines TRBV5-1 with TRBJ2-6; D call uncertain. The CDR3 runs 20 residues. V lost 0 bases, J lost 1 base, and 20 bases lay in between. Germline CDR1 reads SGHRS; CDR2 reads YFSETQ. The CDR3 bases are TGCGCCAGCAGCTTGGTTGCTGCAGGCCTCACAAATTCTGGGGCCAACGTCCTGACTTTC. Encoded protein: CASSLVAAGLTNSGANVLTF.

The V call is TRBV7-8, the J call TRBJ2-1; 12 bases agree with TRBD2. Germline CDR1 reads SGHVS; CDR2 reads FQNEAQ. CDR3 size: 15 residues. V lost 5 bases and J lost 6; bases outside the gene matches: 5. Here the CDR3 DNA reads TGTGCCAGCAGCACAAGACTAGCGGGGGTCAATGAGCAGTTCTTC. Its translation is CASSTRLAGVNEQFF.

The chain carries TRBV6-6 and TRBJ2-7; D remains unclear. With 0 bases removed from V and 2 bases from J, the gap between germline ends came to 8 bases. The CDR3 runs 14 residues. Per germline, CDR1 MNHNY and CDR2 SVGAGI (reference sequence). CDR3 in amino acids: CASSYSIRTYEQYF. In nucleotides, the CDR3 is TGTGCCAGCAGTTACTCGATCAGGACCTACGAGCAGTACTTC.

CDR3 protein: CASSVAFGRREKLFF. The CDR3 DNA sequence: TGTGCCAGCAGTGTAGCGTTCGGGCGCCGGGAAAAACTGTTTTTT. The chain links TRBV2 to TRBJ1-4; D unresolved. The V and J ends lost 4 bases and 8 bases respectively, with 17 bases between them. This CDR3 has 15 amino acids. CDR1 and CDR2 from the germline V gene are SNHLY and FYNNEI.